A selection of T cell receptor beta chains follows, all from one sample in a study of blood T cell repertoires in COVID-19. Libraries were prepared by immunoSEQ multiplex PCR; TCRdb keeps only in-frame clonotypes and omits some of them. The sample lists 150,000 to 200,000 clones, 84% occurring once. The sample was peripheral blood. The origin of the receptors is a human donor with acute or convalescent COVID-19. The donor label of this sample is uncertain. CDR3s include the opening cysteine and the closing phenylalanine or tryptophan. Each record gives: clone size, D gene, V gene, J gene, CDR3 DNA, CDR3 protein. D genes are given only for firm matches. Size values are once, few and many counts, or a class for expanded clones, and some rows have none.

>-|TRBD1|TRBV18|TRBJ2-7
TGTGCCAGCTCCTGGGACAGGGGGTCGGGGGAGCAGTACTTC
CASSWDRGSGEQYF
>-|TRBD1|TRBV25-1|TRBJ2-1
TGTGCCAGCAGTCCCCCTGAGTCAGGGGGAATAGGGCAGTTCTTC
CASSPPESGGIGQFF
>-|TRBD1|TRBV6-5|TRBJ2-7
TGTGCCAGCACGGGACGGGACAGGGTGGCCTACGAGCAGTACTTC
CASTGRDRVAYEQYF
>-|-|TRBV3-1/TRBV3-2|TRBJ1-6
TGTGCCAGCAGCCGCCCTGGAAATAGCGTGAGGGAAAATTCACCCCTCCACTTT
CASSRPGNSVRENSPLHF
>-|TRBD1|TRBV3-1/TRBV3-2|TRBJ2-5
TGTGCCAGCAGCCCATCCGAGGCAGGGGGAAAGGAGACCCAGTACTTC
CASSPSEAGGKETQYF
>-|-|TRBV2|TRBJ1-2
TGTGCCAGCAGTGAAGGGACAATTGCCTATGGCTACACCTTC
CASSEGTIAYGYTF
>-|-|TRBV7-3|TRBJ1-4
TGTGCCAGCAGCCTAGGCACTAATGAAAAACTGTTTTTT
CASSLGTNEKLFF
>once|-|TRBV1|TRBJ2-1
TGCACCAGCAGCCAAGCGTTAGCGGGGTCATACAATGAGCAGTTCTTC
CTSSQALAGSYNEQFF
>once|-|TRBV5-1|TRBJ2-3
TGCGCCAGCAGCTTGAGGGGCCTACTCACAGATACGCAGTATTTT
CASSLRGLLTDTQYF
>-|-|TRBV6-4|TRBJ1-1
TGTGCCAGTCGAGGGCTGAACACTGAAGCTTTCTTT
CASRGLNTEAFF
>once|-|TRBV20-1|TRBJ2-5
TGCAGTGCTAGTTTCGGGGTCGGGGAGACCCAGTACTTC
CSASFGVGETQYF
>-|-|TRBV10-1|TRBJ1-1
TGCGCCAGCAGTGAGTCGACTTCAGGGGACACTGAAGCTTTCTTT
CASSESTSGDTEAFF
>few|-|TRBV30|TRBJ2-6
TGTGCCGGAGCTCGGCCCTCTGGGGCCAACGTCCTGACTTTC
CAGARPSGANVLTF
>few|-|TRBV6-1|TRBJ1-2
TGTGCCAGCAGTGAAGGCGGGTTTACTTACTATGGCTACACCTTC
CASSEGGFTYYGYTF
>-|TRBD2|TRBV3-1/TRBV3-2|TRBJ2-5
TGTGCCAGCAGCCAGGGGATAGCGGGAGGTTGGGAGACCCAGTACTTC
CASSQGIAGGWETQYF
>-|TRBD1|TRBV6-2/TRBV6-3|TRBJ1-5
TGTGCCAGCAGCGACAGGGCCAAACAGCCCCAGCATTTT
CASSDRAKQPQHF
>-|-|TRBV2|TRBJ2-3
TGTGCCAGCTCCTATTCTCCAGATACGCAGTATTTT
CASSYSPDTQYF
>-|TRBD2|TRBV25-1|TRBJ2-5
TGTGCCAGCTCCGGACTAGCGGGCTCTCAGAAGACCCAGTACTTC
CASSGLAGSQKTQYF
>-|TRBD1|TRBV6-6|TRBJ1-1
TGTGCCAGCAGACTACAGGGGAAAGGTGGGAACACTGAAGCTTTCTTT
CASRLQGKGGNTEAFF
>-|-|TRBV2|TRBJ1-2
TGTGCCAGCAGTGATATTCGGTATGGCTACACCTTC
CASSDIRYGYTF
>-|-|TRBV28|TRBJ2-4
TGTGCCAGCAGTGACCACGCCCAGGGTCTGGCCAAAAACATTCAGTACTTC
CASSDHAQGLAKNIQYF
>-|-|TRBV28|TRBJ2-2
TGTGCCAGCAGCAAGGAGGGGGCGCGTGACACCGGGGAGCTGTTTTTT
CASSKEGARDTGELFF
>-|-|TRBV6-6|TRBJ1-3
TGTGCCAGCAGTTACTCGGCAGGGATGGGAAACACCATATATTTT
CASSYSAGMGNTIYF
>-|-|TRBV19|TRBJ1-4
TGTGCCAGTAGTAGGCAGGGAACCGATGAAAAACTGTTTTTT
CASSRQGTDEKLFF
>-|-|TRBV9|TRBJ1-2
TGTGCCAGCAGCCCCCAGGGAGGCCTCCCAGAGGACTACACCTTC
CASSPQGGLPEDYTF
>-|-|TRBV5-1|TRBJ1-1
TGCGCCAGCAGCCCCCGGGAGGGCGGGAACACTGAAGCTTTCTTT
CASSPREGGNTEAFF
>once|-|TRBV7-6|TRBJ2-3
TGTGCCAGCAGCTTAGGCTCTAGCTTGGACCTAGGTTCGCAGTATTTT
CASSLGSSLDLGSQYF
>-|-|TRBV19|TRBJ2-5
TGTGCCAGTAGTTCCCAGGGGGAGACCCAGTACTTC
CASSSQGETQYF